This is a list of T cell receptor beta chains from one sample in a study of blood T cell repertoires in COVID-19. Sequenced by immunoSEQ multiplex PCR; TCRdb stores in-frame clones only, minus some. The sample consists of 150,000 or so clones, roughly 78% of them appearing once. Sequencing was carried out using peripheral blood. The receptors originated from a man older than 75 with acute or convalescent COVID-19. CDR3s include the opening cysteine and the closing phenylalanine or tryptophan. The D gene is left open where the match is weak. For some rows the clone size is stated as once, few or many, or as a class when expanded; others skip it.

j_gene	d_gene	v_gene	abundance	CDR3aa	CDR3nt
TRBJ2-2	TRBD1	TRBV2	NA	CATPSRAGGRTGELFF	TGTGCCACCCCCAGTCGGGCAGGGGGTCGCACCGGGGAGCTGTTTTTT
TRBJ2-6	NA	TRBV29-1	once	CSVLQGSLTGANVLTF	TGCAGCGTTCTACAGGGTTCCTTGACTGGGGCCAACGTCCTGACTTTC
TRBJ2-2	NA	TRBV28	NA	CASSFLGPNTGELFF	TGTGCCAGCAGTTTCCTAGGCCCGAACACCGGGGAGCTGTTTTTT
TRBJ1-1	NA	TRBV27	NA	CASSFVPGETEAFF	TGTGCCAGCAGTTTTGTCCCCGGGGAGACTGAAGCTTTCTTT
TRBJ1-4	TRBD1	TRBV7-9	NA	CASSLGTGDEKLFF	TGTGCCAGCAGCTTAGGGACAGGGGATGAAAAACTGTTTTTT
TRBJ1-4	TRBD1	TRBV9	NA	CASSPRSGTGGEKLFF	TGTGCCAGCAGCCCACGTTCCGGGACAGGGGGGGAAAAACTGTTTTTT
TRBJ2-1	TRBD2	TRBV11-2	once	CASSDLAGGLYNEQFF	TGTGCCAGCAGCGATCTAGCGGGGGGGCTCTACAATGAGCAGTTCTTC
TRBJ2-7	TRBD1	TRBV7-2	few	CASSSRTGGYEQYF	TGTGCCAGCAGCTCCCGGACAGGGGGCTACGAGCAGTACTTC
TRBJ1-1	TRBD1	TRBV6-6	NA	CASSPRTGSFTEAFF	TGTGCCAGCAGTCCCCGGACAGGGTCGTTCACTGAAGCTTTCTTT
TRBJ2-5	TRBD2	TRBV24-1	NA	CATSEVLAEKETQYF	TGTGCCACCAGTGAGGTACTAGCGGAAAAAGAGACCCAGTACTTC
TRBJ2-7	TRBD1	TRBV7-2	NA	CASSPWDRGTEQYF	TGTGCCAGCAGCCCATGGGACAGGGGAACCGAGCAGTACTTC
TRBJ1-6	NA	TRBV9	many	CASSVAGGGDSPLHF	TGTGCCAGCAGCGTAGCTGGGGGAGGGGACTCACCCCTCCACTTT
TRBJ1-2	TRBD1	TRBV19	NA	CASRLTGVYGYTF	TGTGCCAGTAGGCTGACAGGGGTATATGGCTACACCTTC
TRBJ1-2	NA	TRBV24-1	NA	CATSDLGGSYGYTF	TGTGCCACCAGTGATTTGGGGGGCAGCTATGGCTACACCTTC
TRBJ2-5	TRBD1	TRBV7-6	NA	CASSTQGQGWGETQYF	TGTGCCAGCAGCACCCAGGGACAGGGCTGGGGAGAGACCCAGTACTTC
TRBJ2-2	TRBD2	TRBV9	NA	CASRTSSGGAGTGELFF	TGTGCCAGCAGGACGAGTAGCGGGGGGGCGGGCACCGGGGAGCTGTTTTTT
TRBJ1-5	TRBD1	TRBV10-3	few	CASVDRGNQPQHF	TGTGCCAGTGTGGACAGGGGCAATCAGCCCCAGCATTTT
TRBJ1-5	NA	TRBV12-3/TRBV12-4	NA	CASSGQTNQPQHF	TGTGCCAGCAGCGGACAGACCAATCAGCCCCAGCATTTT
TRBJ1-4	NA	TRBV11-2	NA	CASSSSGRAGINEKLFF	TGTGCCAGCAGCTCTAGTGGCAGGGCAGGCATCAATGAAAAACTGTTTTTT
TRBJ2-7	NA	TRBV2	NA	CASSDDSPEQYF	TGTGCCAGCAGTGACGACAGTCCCGAGCAGTACTTC
TRBJ1-5	TRBD1	TRBV6-5	NA	CASSIGQGTQPQHF	TGTGCCAGCAGCATAGGACAGGGGACTCAGCCCCAGCATTTT
TRBJ1-1	NA	TRBV7-6	NA	CASSRQGSAAEAFF	TGTGCCAGCAGCCGTCAGGGGAGTGCCGCTGAAGCTTTCTTT
TRBJ2-5	NA	TRBV7-6	NA	CASSYGTQETQYF	TGTGCCAGCAGCTACGGGACACAAGAGACCCAGTACTTC
TRBJ2-1	TRBD2	TRBV10-3	NA	CAISESGLAVKTSGDYNEQFF	TGTGCCATCAGTGAGTCTGGTCTGGCCGTAAAGACTAGCGGGGACTACAATGAGCAGTTCTTC
TRBJ1-2	TRBD1	TRBV28	NA	CASSSTGPAYGYTF	TGTGCCAGCAGTTCGACAGGGCCGGCTTATGGCTACACCTTC
TRBJ1-2	TRBD1	TRBV3-1/TRBV3-2	NA	CASSQDRTGALYGYTF	TGTGCCAGCAGCCAAGATAGGACAGGAGCCCTTTATGGCTACACCTTC
TRBJ2-4	TRBD1	TRBV29-1	NA	CSVGSGTGWDIQYF	TGCAGCGTGGGCTCCGGGACAGGGTGGGACATTCAGTACTTC
TRBJ2-5	TRBD1	TRBV24-1	NA	CATRPGGAETQYF	TGTGCCACCAGACCAGGGGGCGCCGAGACCCAGTACTTC
TRBJ1-1	TRBD1	TRBV7-7	few	CASSSQGKSTEAFF	TGTGCCAGCAGCTCACAGGGGAAGAGCACTGAAGCTTTCTTT
TRBJ1-1	NA	TRBV3-1/TRBV3-2	NA	CASSQDLFRNTEAFF	TGTGCCAGCAGCCAAGACCTTTTCCGGAACACTGAAGCTTTCTTT
TRBJ2-5	NA	TRBV5-5	NA	CASSLAGAGVQTQYF	TGTGCCAGCAGCTTGGCCGGGGCAGGGGTGCAGACCCAGTACTTC
TRBJ2-1	TRBD2	TRBV27	few	CASTVGGAHVEQFF	TGTGCCAGCACAGTCGGGGGGGCCCACGTTGAGCAGTTCTTC
TRBJ2-1	NA	TRBV6-1	many	CASSEPPVTYNEQFF	TGTGCCAGCAGTGAACCCCCGGTCACCTACAATGAGCAGTTCTTC
TRBJ1-2	TRBD1	TRBV18	NA	CASSLKTTGGAGYGYTF	TGTGCCAGCTCACTAAAGACAACAGGGGGCGCCGGCTATGGCTACACCTTC
TRBJ1-6	TRBD1	TRBV7-9	few	CASSPGTGGTPLHF	TGTGCCAGCAGCCCAGGGACAGGGGGGACACCCCTCCACTTT
TRBJ2-1	NA	TRBV3-1/TRBV3-2	NA	CASSQEGPRMQFF	TGTGCCAGCAGCCAAGAGGGGCCCCGTATGCAGTTCTTC
TRBJ2-5	TRBD2	TRBV5-1	once	CASSRTSGGEQETQYF	TGCGCCAGCAGCAGGACTAGCGGGGGGGAACAAGAGACCCAGTACTTC
TRBJ1-1	NA	TRBV29-1	once	CSVKQGNTEAFF	TGCAGCGTTAAACAGGGAAACACTGAAGCTTTCTTT
TRBJ2-7	NA	TRBV20-1	NA	CSASSLSGSGLRGSYEQYF	TGCAGTGCTAGTTCCCTCTCCGGTTCAGGGTTGCGGGGATCCTACGAGCAGTACTTC
TRBJ1-5	TRBD1	TRBV27	NA	CASSFGTGNQPQHF	TGTGCCAGCAGTTTCGGGACAGGCAATCAGCCCCAGCATTTT
TRBJ2-3	TRBD1	TRBV7-2	NA	CASTLTGDADTQYF	TGTGCCAGCACCTTAACAGGGGACGCAGATACGCAGTATTTT
TRBJ1-2	NA	TRBV5-5	NA	CASNYPGSLNYGYTF	TGTGCCAGCAACTATCCAGGGTCCCTCAACTATGGCTACACCTTC
TRBJ2-1	TRBD2	TRBV11-1	NA	CASSLTSGGYEQFF	TGTGCCAGCAGCTTGACTAGCGGGGGCTATGAGCAGTTCTTC
TRBJ2-7	TRBD2	TRBV5-8	NA	CASTTTSDYEQYF	TGTGCCAGCACCACGACTAGCGATTACGAGCAGTACTTC
TRBJ1-1	NA	TRBV7-9	few	CASSATGMNTEAFF	TGTGCCAGCAGCGCCACCGGGATGAACACTGAAGCTTTCTTT
TRBJ2-1	NA	TRBV21-1	NA	CASSRRDWGYNEQFF	TGTGCCAGCAGCAGGAGGGACTGGGGCTACAATGAGCAGTTCTTC
TRBJ1-2	NA	TRBV5-4	NA	CASSIPQGANYGYTF	TGTGCCAGCAGCATACCACAGGGAGCTAACTATGGCTACACCTTC
TRBJ1-5	NA	TRBV6-5	NA	CASSPGMISNQPQHF	TGTGCCAGCAGTCCCGGGATGATAAGCAATCAGCCCCAGCATTTT
TRBJ2-5	TRBD1	TRBV3-1/TRBV3-2	NA	CASSQEGDRVGTQYF	TGTGCCAGCAGCCAAGAGGGGGACAGGGTTGGGACCCAGTACTTC
TRBJ1-4	TRBD1	TRBV3-1/TRBV3-2	NA	CASSQGGQGNEKLFF	TGTGCCAGCAGCCAAGGCGGACAGGGAAATGAAAAACTGTTTTTT
TRBJ1-2	TRBD1	TRBV19	once	CASRPDRVGGYTF	TGTGCCAGTAGACCGGACAGGGTTGGCGGCTACACCTTC
TRBJ1-2	TRBD1	TRBV19	NA	CASARTGGSYGYTF	TGTGCCAGCGCGCGGACAGGGGGGAGCTATGGCTACACCTTC